This T cell receptor beta chain was identified in a study of T cells in Graves' hyperthyroidism and ophthalmopathy. RNA transcripts provided the source from which TCR beta CDR3 regions were amplified. The TCR CDR3 first-round RT-PCR relied on the HTBI primer set. Each CDR3 protein gets one entry after TCRdb re-called the multiplex PCR reads with MiXCR. The sample has under 650,000 distinct CDR3 sequences, around 15% seen once. For Graves' hyperthyroidism to be stable, ophthalmopathy could not progress within 18 months. Study-wide points: Most clonotypes expanded in the thyroid (above 0.001) were also present in blood. The model anticipated ophthalmopathy a median around six months pre-onset.

At least ten counts were recorded for this clonotype. The antigen is unknown. The V end lost 7 bases, the J end lost 4 bases, and 14 bases lay between the germline ends. The CDR3 is 14 amino acids. CDR1 is MNHEY, CDR2 SVGEGT, per germline. What was sequenced was blood. This clonotype originated in a woman in her thirties with Graves' hyperthyroidism. The chain employs TRBV6-2 or TRBV6-3 and TRBJ2-1; D may be TRBD1 or TRBD2 (5 bases each). The CDR3 DNA reads as TGTGCCAGCACCGACCGGGACGTATACAATGAGCAGTTCTTC. This translates into CASTDRDVYNEQFF.